This T cell receptor (beta chain) was sequenced for a study of T-cell reconstitution after alpha-beta-depleted transplantation in children. Regarding the study as a whole: The origin of high day-60 TCRbeta diversity in some patients lay in surviving recipient T cells and thymic progenitors.

TCRbeta library preparation incorporated unique molecular identifiers. TCRdb re-called the PCR reads through MiXCR, storing one row per CDR3 protein. The table records fewer than 550,000 distinct CDR3 sequences, roughly an eighth of them present only once. Germline V gives CDR1 LGHNA, CDR2 YSLEER. CDR3 size: 14 residues. Trimming left V 3 bases short and J 0 bases short, with 8 bases between. This clonotype was seen a handful of times. What it binds is unknown. V and J are TRBV4-3 and TRBJ2-5; possibly TRBD1 or TRBD2 for D (5 bases each). The clonotype comes from a female patient aged 2 to 10 who had a stem cell transplant for aplastic anemia, so the T cells may come from the graft donor. The sample was PBMCs, mostly from graft donor cells, taken 180 days after TCRalphabeta/CD19-depleted stem cell transplant. The CDR3 DNA is TGCGCCAGCAGCCAGGGACGGAACCAAGAGACCCAGTACTTC. It specifies CASSQGRNQETQYF.